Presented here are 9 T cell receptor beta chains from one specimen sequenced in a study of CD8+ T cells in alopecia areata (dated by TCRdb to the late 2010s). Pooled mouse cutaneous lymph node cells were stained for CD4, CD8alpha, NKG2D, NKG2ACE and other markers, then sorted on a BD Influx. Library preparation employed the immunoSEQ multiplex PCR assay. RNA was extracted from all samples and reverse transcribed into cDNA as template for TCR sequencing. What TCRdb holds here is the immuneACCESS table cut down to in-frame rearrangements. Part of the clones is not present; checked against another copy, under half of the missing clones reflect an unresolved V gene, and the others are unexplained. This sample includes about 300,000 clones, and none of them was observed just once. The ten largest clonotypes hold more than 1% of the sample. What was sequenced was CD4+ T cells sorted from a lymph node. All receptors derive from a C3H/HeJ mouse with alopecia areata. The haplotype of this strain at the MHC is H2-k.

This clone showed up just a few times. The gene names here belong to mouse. The CDR3 protein is CASSEKGRQDTQYF. The DNA read from the CDR3 is TGTGCCAGCAGTGAGAAGGGGAGGCAAGAC. The chain has TRBV13-1 and TRBJ2-5; D might be TRBD1 (5 bases). From the germline J gene comes the end of the CDR3, since the read stops 4 residues before it. Trimming took off 2 bases at V and 3 bases at J, with 10 bases between the two ends. This CDR3 has 14 residues. The germline CDR1 and CDR2 sequences are NSHNY and SYGAGN.

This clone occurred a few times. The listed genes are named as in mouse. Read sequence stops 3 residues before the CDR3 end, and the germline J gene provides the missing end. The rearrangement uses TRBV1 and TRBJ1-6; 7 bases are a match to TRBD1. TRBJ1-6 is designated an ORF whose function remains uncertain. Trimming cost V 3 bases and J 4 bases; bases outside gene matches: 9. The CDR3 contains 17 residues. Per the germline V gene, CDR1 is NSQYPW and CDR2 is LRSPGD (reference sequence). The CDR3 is CTCSAHRGIGYNSPLYF. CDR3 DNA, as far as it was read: TGCACCTGCAGTGCTCACAGGGGTATCGGGTATAATTCGCCC.

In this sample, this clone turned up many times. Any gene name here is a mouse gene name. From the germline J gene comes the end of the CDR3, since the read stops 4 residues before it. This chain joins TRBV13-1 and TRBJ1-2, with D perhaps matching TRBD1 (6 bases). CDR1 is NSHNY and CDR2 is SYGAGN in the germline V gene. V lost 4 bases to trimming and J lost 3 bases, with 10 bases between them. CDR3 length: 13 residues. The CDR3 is CASSLQGYSDYTF. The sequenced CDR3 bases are TGTGCCAGCAGTCTACAGGGATACTCC.

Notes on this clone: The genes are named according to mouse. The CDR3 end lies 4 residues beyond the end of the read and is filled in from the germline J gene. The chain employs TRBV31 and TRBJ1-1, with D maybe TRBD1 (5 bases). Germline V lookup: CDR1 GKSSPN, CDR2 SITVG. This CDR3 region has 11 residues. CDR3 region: CAWSLTAEVFF. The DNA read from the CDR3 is TGTGCCTGGAGTCTGACAGCA.

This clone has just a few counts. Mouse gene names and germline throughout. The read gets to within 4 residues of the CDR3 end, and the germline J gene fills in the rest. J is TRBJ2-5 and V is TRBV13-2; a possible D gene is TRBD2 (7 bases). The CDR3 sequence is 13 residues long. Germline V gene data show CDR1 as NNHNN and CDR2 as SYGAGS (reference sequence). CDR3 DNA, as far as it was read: TGTGCCAGCGGTCAGGGGACTGAAGAC. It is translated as CASGQGTED. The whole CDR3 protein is CASGQGTEDTQYF.

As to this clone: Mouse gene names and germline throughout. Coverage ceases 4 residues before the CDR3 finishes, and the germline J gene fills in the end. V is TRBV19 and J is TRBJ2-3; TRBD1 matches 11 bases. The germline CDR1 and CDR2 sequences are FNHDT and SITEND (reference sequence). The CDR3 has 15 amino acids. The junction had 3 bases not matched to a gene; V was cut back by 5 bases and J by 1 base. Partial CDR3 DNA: TGTGCCAGCAGAGGACAGGGGGCTGGTGCAGAA. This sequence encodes CASRGQGAGAE. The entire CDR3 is CASRGQGAGAETLYF.

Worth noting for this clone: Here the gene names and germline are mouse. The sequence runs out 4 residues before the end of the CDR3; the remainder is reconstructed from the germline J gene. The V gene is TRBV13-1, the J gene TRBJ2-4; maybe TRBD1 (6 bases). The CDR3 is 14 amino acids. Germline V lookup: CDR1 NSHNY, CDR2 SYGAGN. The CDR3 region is CASSDATGLNTLYF. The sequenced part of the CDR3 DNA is TGTGCCAGCAGTGATGCAACAGGGTTAAAC.

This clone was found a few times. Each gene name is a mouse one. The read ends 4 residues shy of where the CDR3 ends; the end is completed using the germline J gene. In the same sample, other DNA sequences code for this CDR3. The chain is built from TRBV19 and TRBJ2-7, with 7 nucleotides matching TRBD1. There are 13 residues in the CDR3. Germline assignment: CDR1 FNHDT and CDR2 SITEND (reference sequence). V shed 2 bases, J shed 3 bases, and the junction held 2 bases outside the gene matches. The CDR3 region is CASSIRDSYEQYF. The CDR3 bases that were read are TGTGCCAGCAGTATTAGGGACAGCTAT.

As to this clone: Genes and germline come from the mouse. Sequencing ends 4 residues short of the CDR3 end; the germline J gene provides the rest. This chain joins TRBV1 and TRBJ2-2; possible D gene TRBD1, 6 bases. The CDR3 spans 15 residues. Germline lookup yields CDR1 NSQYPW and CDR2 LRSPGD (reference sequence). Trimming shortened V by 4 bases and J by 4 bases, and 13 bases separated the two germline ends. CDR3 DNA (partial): TGCACCTGCAGTGGTTCAGGGGATAGCACCGGG. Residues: CTCSGSGDSTG. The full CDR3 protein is CTCSGSGDSTGQLYF.